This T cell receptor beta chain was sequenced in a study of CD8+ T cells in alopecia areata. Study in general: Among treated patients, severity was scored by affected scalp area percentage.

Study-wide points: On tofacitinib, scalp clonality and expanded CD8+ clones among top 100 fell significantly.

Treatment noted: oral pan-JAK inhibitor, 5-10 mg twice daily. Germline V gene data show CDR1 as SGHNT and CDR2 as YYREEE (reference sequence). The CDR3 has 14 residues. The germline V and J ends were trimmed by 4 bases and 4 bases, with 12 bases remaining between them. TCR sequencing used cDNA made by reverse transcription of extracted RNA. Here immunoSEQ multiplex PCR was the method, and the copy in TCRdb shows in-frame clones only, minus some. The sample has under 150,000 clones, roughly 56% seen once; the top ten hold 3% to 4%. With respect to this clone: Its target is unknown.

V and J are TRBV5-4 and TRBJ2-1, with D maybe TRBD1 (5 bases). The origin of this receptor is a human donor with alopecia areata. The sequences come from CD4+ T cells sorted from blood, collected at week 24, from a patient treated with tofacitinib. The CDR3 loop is CASSPTTAYNEQFF. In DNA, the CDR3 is TGTGCCAGCAGCCCCACGACAGCGTACAATGAGCAGTTCTTC.